The 25 T cell receptor beta chains reported below all come from one sample, sequenced in a study of neoadjuvant nivolumab and ipilimumab in lung cancer. The method was immunoSEQ multiplex PCR; TCRdb's version includes in-frame clones alone and lacks a portion of them. The sample yields roughly 13,000 clones, around 95% seen once. This specimen was peripheral blood, taken after neoadjuvant nivolumab, alone or with ipilimumab, at or shortly before surgery. The receptor set was obtained from an adult with non-small cell lung cancer.

This chain uses TRBV4-2 with TRBJ1-2, with D possibly being TRBD1 (6 bases). Germline loops: CDR1 LGHNA, CDR2 YNFKEQ. V shed 2 bases and J shed 6 bases, with 13 bases lying between them. This CDR3 spans 14 amino acids. CDR3 DNA sequence: TGTGCCAGCAGCCAATACGGACAGATCAATGGCTACACCTTC. Protein: CASSQYGQINGYTF.

The chain links TRBV28 to TRBJ2-7; 9 bases are a match to TRBD2. The V segment lost 6 bases and the J segment 5 bases; nucleotides outside the gene matches: 8. CDR1 MDHEN and CDR2 SYDVKM come from the germline V gene. CDR3 length: 14 residues. The CDR3 sequence: CASSLAGVAHEQYF. The CDR3 bases are TGTGCCAGCAGCTTAGCGGGAGTTGCCCACGAGCAGTACTTC.

The V and J genes are TRBV5-4 and TRBJ2-4, with D possibly matching TRBD1 (6 bases). Germline V gene data show CDR1 as SGHNT and CDR2 as YYREEE (reference sequence). The CDR3 has 16 residues. The germline V and J ends were trimmed by 3 bases and 0 bases, with 13 bases remaining between them. The CDR3 loop is CASSSSGTLAKNIQYF. Here the CDR3 DNA reads TGTGCCAGCAGCTCCTCCGGGACATTAGCCAAAAACATTCAGTACTTC.

The chain uses TRBV19 and TRBJ2-7; D could derive from TRBD1 or TRBD2 (6 bases each). CDR1 is LNHDA and CDR2 is SQIVND in the germline V gene (reference sequence). Trimming left V 9 bases short and J 5 bases short, with 23 bases between. The CDR3 length is 15 residues. The chain's CDR3 is CASQGWGAGRDEQYF. The CDR3 coding sequence is TGTGCCAGCCAAGGATGGGGGGCGGGCAGGGACGAGCAGTACTTC.

The V gene is TRBV30, the J gene TRBJ1-2; tentative D call: TRBD1 (5 bases). Germline V CDR1 and CDR2: GTSNPN, SVGIG (reference sequence). V was clipped by 0 bases and J by 7 bases, with 12 bases between them. The CDR3 is made up of 13 amino acids. The CDR3 DNA reads as TGTGCCTGGAGTGTCCGGGGCGCGGGTGGCTACACCTTC. Protein product: CAWSVRGAGGYTF.

V is TRBV5-6 and J is TRBJ2-5, with 11 bases that match TRBD1. V shed 4 bases, J shed 5 bases, and the junction held 7 bases outside the gene matches. The CDR3 contains 15 residues. Germline V CDR1 and CDR2: SGHDT, YYEEEE. CDR3 region: CASSTRTGGAETQYF. The CDR3 DNA reads TGTGCCAGCAGCACCCGGACAGGGGGCGCCGAGACCCAGTACTTC.

The V and J genes are TRBV7-9 and TRBJ2-1; 7 nucleotides match TRBD2. The J segment lost 5 bases and the V segment lost 0 bases, leaving 7 bases of the junction unmatched. Looked up from germline, CDR1 is SEHNR and CDR2 is FQNEAQ (reference sequence). CDR3 length: 16 amino acids. Written as DNA, the CDR3 is TGTGCCAGCAGCTTAGCGTACCAGCGGGAAAACAATGAGCAGTTCTTC. Protein sequence: CASSLAYQRENNEQFF.

The gene calls are TRBV6-1 and TRBJ2-6, with D possibly matching TRBD1 (6 bases). V dropped 3 bases and J dropped 3 bases, with 9 bases sitting between them. The germline CDR1 and CDR2 sequences are MNHNS and SASEGT. This CDR3 spans 15 amino acids. As DNA, the CDR3 is TGTGCCAGCAGTGATCAGGGGCTTGGGGCCAACGTCCTGACTTTC. As protein: CASSDQGLGANVLTF.

The chain employs TRBV4-3 and TRBJ2-1, with TRBD2 matching 7 bases. V lost 5 bases to trimming and J lost 11 bases; unmatched junction nucleotides: 6. The CDR3 is made up of 12 amino acids. Germline V gives CDR1 LGHNA, CDR2 YSLEER. CDR3 in amino acids: CASSGTTSKQFF. CDR3 DNA sequence: TGCGCCAGCAGCGGGACTACCTCTAAGCAGTTCTTC.

The rearrangement joins TRBV7-2 to TRBJ2-3; no reliable D call. CDR1 is SGHTA and CDR2 is FQGNSA in the germline V gene. V gave up 0 bases and J gave up 4 bases, with 5 bases separating them. The CDR3 is made up of 13 amino acids. Here the CDR3 DNA reads TGTGCCAGCAGCTTAGCCCGGCCAGATACGCAGTATTTT. This gives the protein CASSLARPDTQYF.

This chain connects TRBV9 to TRBJ2-7; D unclear. The V gene's germline CDR1 is SGDLS and CDR2 YYNGEE. V was clipped by 3 bases and J by 2 bases, with 12 bases between them. The CDR3 extends over 14 amino acids. The CDR3 here is CASSADDGPYEQYF. CDR3 DNA: TGTGCCAGCAGCGCCGACGACGGGCCCTACGAGCAGTACTTC.

V is TRBV4-3 and J is TRBJ1-5, with 7 bases identical to TRBD1. J lost 7 bases, V lost 0 bases, and 3 bases had no gene match. Germline lookup yields CDR1 LGHNA and CDR2 YSLEER. The CDR3 is made up of 14 amino acids. DNA for the CDR3: TGCGCCAGCAGCCAAGAAGGCAGGGGGCAGCCCCAGCATTTT. Translating it yields CASSQEGRGQPQHF.

The chain combines TRBV6-4 with TRBJ2-3; D is unclear. V lost 6 bases, J lost 0 bases, and 10 bases lay in between. Germline CDR1 is MRHNA and CDR2 is SNTAGT. CDR3 length: 14 amino acids. Here the CDR3 DNA reads TGTGCCAGCAGCGAACTTCCGAGCACAGATACGCAGTATTTT. Residues: CASSELPSTDTQYF.

The J gene is TRBJ1-1, the V gene TRBV9; perhaps TRBD1 as D (5 bases). The CDR3 consists of 14 residues. Germline CDR1 is SGDLS and CDR2 is YYNGEE. The ends were cut back, 2 bases at V and 4 bases at J, with 12 bases in the middle. DNA of the CDR3: TGTGCCAGCAGCGTTGGGTCAGGGAGCACTGAAGCTTTCTTT. This translates into CASSVGSGSTEAFF.

The rearrangement links TRBV10-2 to TRBJ2-3; TRBD2 is a possible D gene (9 bases). The germline V gene has CDR1 WSHSY and CDR2 SAAADI. V gave up 2 bases and J gave up 4 bases, with 25 bases separating them. This CDR3 comprises 19 residues. The CDR3, as DNA: TGCGCCAGCAGTGAGGGCCAGGGGGCTTTAGCGGGAGTGCCAGATACGCAGTATTTT. Translated: CASSEGQGALAGVPDTQYF.

The rearrangement uses TRBV11-2 and TRBJ2-5, with 7 bases lining up with TRBD1. The CDR3 is 15 amino acids. V lost 3 bases, J lost 2 bases, and 6 bases stayed unmatched. The germline gives CDR1 SGHAT, CDR2 FQNNGV. The CDR3 nucleotides are TGTGCCAGCAGCTTGGGACAGCCCCCACAAGAGACCCAGTACTTC. Residues: CASSLGQPPQETQYF.

The chain carries TRBV29-1 and TRBJ1-2, with D unclear. Trimming cost V 0 bases and J 6 bases, with 8 bases left between them. Germline CDR1 SQVTM, CDR2 ANQGSEA. This CDR3 comprises 12 residues. This CDR3 reads CSVEDFLDGYTF. CDR3 DNA: TGCAGCGTTGAAGACTTCCTCGATGGCTACACCTTC.

The sample holds one count of this clone. The V gene is TRBV15, the J gene TRBJ2-7; a possible D gene is TRBD2 (5 bases). Trimming shortened V by 1 base and J by 5 bases, and 6 bases separated the two germline ends. Germline V gene data show CDR1 as LNHNV and CDR2 as YYDKDF (reference sequence). The CDR3 spans 12 residues. The CDR3 bases are TGTGCCACCAGCAGAGGGACTGACGAGCAGTACTTC. Translating gives CATSRGTDEQYF. Full variable domain (remainder filled in from reference TRBV15 and TRBJ2-7): DAMVIQNPRYQVTQFGKPVTLSCSQTLNHNVMYWYQQKSSQAPKLLFHYYDKDFNNEADTPDNFQSRRPNTSFCFLDIRSPGLGDTAMYLCATSRGTDEQYFGPGTRLTVT.

V is TRBV7-9 and J is TRBJ2-3, with D maybe TRBD1 (7 bases). V was cut by 5 bases and J by 3 bases, with 18 bases left in between. The germline V gene has CDR1 SEHNR and CDR2 FQNEAQ (reference sequence). The CDR3 is 16 amino acids. The CDR3 region has the DNA TGTGCCAGCAGCGCTACCGGGCAGGGGGGTACAGATACGCAGTATTTT. Translating it yields CASSATGQGGTDTQYF.

This chain uses TRBV13 with TRBJ2-7; either TRBD1 or TRBD2 may fit D (6 bases each). V was trimmed by 5 bases and J by 3 bases, leaving 14 bases between them. This CDR3 contains 14 residues. Germline values: CDR1 PRHDT, CDR2 FYEKMQ (reference sequence). CDR3 sequence reads: CASSPRGLLYEQYF. As DNA, the CDR3 is TGTGCCAGCAGCCCCCGGGGGCTCCTCTACGAGCAGTACTTC.

The V and J genes are TRBV5-1 and TRBJ1-4; 7 bases align to TRBD1. The CDR3 runs 14 residues. Per germline, CDR1 SGHRS and CDR2 YFSETQ. The V segment lost 4 bases and the J segment 5 bases; nucleotides outside the gene matches: 5. The CDR3 sequence is CASSAGQQNEKLFF. As DNA, the CDR3 is TGCGCCAGCAGCGCGGGACAGCAAAATGAAAAACTGTTTTTT.

This rearrangement joins TRBV14 to TRBJ2-3; TRBD2 aligns across 12 bases. V shed 3 bases and J 5 bases; nucleotides not matched to a gene: 9. The germline CDR1 and CDR2 sequences are SGHDN and FVKESK. The CDR3 is 17 amino acids. This CDR3 reads CASSQSPSGRAKDTQYF. The CDR3 nucleotides read TGTGCCAGCAGCCAGAGTCCTAGCGGGAGGGCCAAAGATACGCAGTATTTT.

The genes are TRBV27 and TRBJ2-5, with D maybe TRBD2 (5 bases). Germline CDR1 reads MNHEY; CDR2 reads SMNVEV (reference sequence). This CDR3 region has 16 residues. V shed 3 bases and J shed 1 base, with 15 bases lying between them. The CDR3 reads CASSLVRGSLQETQYF. The CDR3 DNA is TGTGCCAGCAGTTTGGTACGAGGGAGTCTCCAAGAGACCCAGTACTTC.

The CDR3 DNA reads as TGTGCCACCCGGGCGGGCTATGGCTACACCTTC. It encodes CATRAGYGYTF. V usage is TRBV5-4 and J usage is TRBJ1-2; D is unresolved. Germline CDR1 SGHNT, CDR2 YYREEE (reference sequence). V shed 9 bases and J shed 4 bases, with 10 bases lying between them. This CDR3 has 11 amino acids.

This chain joins TRBV14 and TRBJ2-2; TRBD2 matches 8 bases. The J segment lost 4 bases and the V segment lost 6 bases, leaving 7 bases of the junction unmatched. Germline-derived CDR1 and CDR2 are SGHDN and FVKESK. The CDR3 covers 15 residues. The CDR3 reads CASRPAGEATGELFF. The CDR3 DNA is TGTGCCAGCAGACCAGCGGGAGAGGCCACCGGGGAGCTGTTTTTT.